This entry lists 25 T cell receptor beta chains sequenced from one sample in a study of response to subunit inactivated influenza vaccine. TCRdb processed the RT-PCR reads anew with MiXCR; each CDR3 protein has one entry. The sample carries about 500,000 distinct CDR3 sequences, 16% recorded once. The material sequenced was CD4+ T cells sorted from PBMCs, taken less than 30 months after vaccination. Source of these receptors: a man in his fifties or sixties who received an inactivated influenza vaccine.

Written as DNA, the CDR3 is TGTGCCAGCGCGGATACTGTCTCTGGGGCCAACGTCCTGACTTTC. It yields the protein CASADTVSGANVLTF. The V call is TRBV7-9, the J call TRBJ2-6; D not resolved. Germline CDR1 is SEHNR and CDR2 is FQNEAQ (reference sequence). This CDR3 has 15 amino acids. Trimming removed 8 bases from V and 0 bases from J, with 11 bases in between. The full variable domain, in which reference TRBV7-9 and TRBJ2-6 provide the parts outside the CDR3, is DTGVSQNPRHKITKRGQNVTFRCDPISEHNRLYWYRQTLGQGPEFLTYFQNEAQLEKSRLLSDRFSAERPKGSFSTLEIQRTEQGDSAMYLCASADTVSGANVLTFGAGSRLTVL.

The chain combines TRBV7-2 with TRBJ2-2, with D unclear. The CDR3 is 15 amino acids. CDR1 SGHTA and CDR2 FQGNSA come from the germline V gene. Trimming stripped 1 base from V and 4 bases from J, with 10 bases between. The CDR3 protein is CASSLGASSTGELFF. In nucleotides, the CDR3 is TGTGCCAGCAGCTTAGGGGCCTCGAGCACCGGGGAGCTGTTTTTT.

This clonotype came up a few times. The chain combines TRBV6-6 with TRBJ2-7; possible D gene TRBD1, 5 bases. Trimming took 7 bases from V and 7 from J, leaving 11 bases between them. This CDR3 region has 11 residues. The germline gives CDR1 MNHNY, CDR2 SVGAGI (reference sequence). DNA for the CDR3: TGTGCCAGCAAGAATGCAGGGGAGCAGTACTTC. It translates to CASKNAGEQYF.

The chain employs TRBV6-1 and TRBJ2-2; possibly TRBD2 for D (5 bases). The V and J ends lost 5 bases and 6 bases respectively, with 13 bases between them. Germline V gene data show CDR1 as MNHNS and CDR2 as SASEGT. CDR3 length: 14 amino acids. The CDR3 DNA is TGTGCCAGCAGTCCTGAGGACTCCCCCGGGGAGCTGTTTTTT. Translating gives CASSPEDSPGELFF.

This clonotype was counted only a few times. The chain employs TRBV6-1 and TRBJ1-1, with 8 positions matching TRBD1. V was pared by 9 bases and J by 1 base, with 7 bases of the junction left unmatched. CDR3 size: 14 residues. CDR1 and CDR2 (germline): MNHNS, SASEGT. The CDR3: CARTPGGGNTEAFF. The CDR3 bases are TGTGCCAGGACCCCAGGGGGCGGGAACACTGAAGCTTTCTTT.

In its sample, this clonotype was seen a few times. V is TRBV30 and J is TRBJ2-1; no clear D gene. Between the trimmed V and J ends, which lost 1 base and 7 bases, there was a span of 8 bases. The CDR3 extends over 12 amino acids. In germline, CDR1 is GTSNPN, CDR2 SVGIG (reference sequence). CDR3 in DNA: TGTGCCTGGAGTGGAGCAGGTAATGAGCAGTTCTTC. Translated: CAWSGAGNEQFF.

J is TRBJ1-2 and V is TRBV6-5; 11 bases are shared with TRBD1. V dropped 2 bases and J dropped 8; count of bases not matched to a gene: 7. Germline-derived CDR1 and CDR2 are MNHEY and SVGAGI. CDR3 length: 15 residues. This chain's CDR3 is CASSYGGQGARGYTF. CDR3 nucleotide sequence: TGTGCCAGCAGTTACGGCGGACAGGGGGCTAGGGGCTACACCTTC.

The chain links TRBV28 to TRBJ2-1; 8 bases are a match to TRBD2. CDR3 length: 15 amino acids. CDR1 is MDHEN, CDR2 SYDVKM, per germline. Trimming at V came to 5 bases and at J to 5 bases, leaving 8 bases not matched to a gene. This chain's CDR3 is CASSQTSGAHNEQFF. The CDR3 coding sequence is TGTGCCAGCAGTCAAACTAGCGGTGCCCACAATGAGCAGTTCTTC.

The rearrangement links TRBV12-3 or TRBV12-4 to TRBJ2-5; D may be TRBD2 (5 bases). The length of the CDR3 is 15 residues. Trimming left V 6 bases short and J 3 bases short, with 17 bases between. This chain's CDR3 is CASSPTAGGKETQYF. Written as DNA, the CDR3 is TGTGCCAGCAGCCCAACGGCGGGTGGAAAAGAGACCCAGTACTTC.

Only a few counts were recorded for this clonotype. The chain has TRBV20-1 and TRBJ2-3, with unresolved D. Germline CDR1 DFQATT, CDR2 SNEGSKA (reference sequence). The CDR3 has 15 amino acids. Between the trimmed V and J ends, which lost 0 bases and 0 bases, there was a span of 10 bases. CDR3: CSARDRTRSTDTQYF. Here the CDR3 DNA reads TGCAGTGCTAGAGATCGAACCCGGAGCACAGATACGCAGTATTTT.

This chain joins TRBV20-1 and TRBJ1-1; D remains ambiguous. This CDR3 contains 15 residues. Trimming shortened V by 0 bases and J by 4 bases, and 15 bases separated the two germline ends. Germline loops: CDR1 DFQATT, CDR2 SNEGSKA (reference sequence). Here the CDR3 DNA reads TGCAGTGCTAGAGACTCGGGGAAAAGATCCACTGAAGCTTTCTTT. Its protein is CSARDSGKRSTEAFF.

This rearrangement joins TRBV6-1 to TRBJ2-7; no definite D call. This CDR3 spans 14 amino acids. The ends were cut back, 6 bases at V and 1 base at J, with 13 bases in the middle. The V gene's germline CDR1 is MNHNS and CDR2 SASEGT. In DNA form, the CDR3 reads TGTGCCAGCAGGATGACACTCGATTCCTACGAGCAGTACTTC. Residues: CASRMTLDSYEQYF.

V is TRBV6-2 or TRBV6-3 and J is TRBJ2-1; 11 bases map to TRBD1. The V segment lost 10 bases and the J segment 8 bases; nucleotides outside the gene matches: 13. This CDR3 has 15 residues. From germline, CDR1 is MNHEY and CDR2 SVGEGT. The CDR3 sequence: CAINPGTGGLDEQFF. CDR3 bases: TGTGCCATCAATCCCGGGACAGGGGGTTTGGATGAGCAGTTCTTC.

The chain couples TRBV29-1 to TRBJ1-1; tentatively, D is TRBD1 (6 bases). Trimming removed 4 bases at V and 3 bases at J, with 12 bases between. The CDR3 runs 13 residues. CDR1 and CDR2 (germline): SQVTM, ANQGSEA. The CDR3 DNA follows: TGCAGCGTTGCGCAGGGGTGGTACACTGAAGCTTTCTTT. It is translated as CSVAQGWYTEAFF.

The V call is TRBV20-1, the J call TRBJ1-1; D might be TRBD1 (5 bases). There are 15 residues in the CDR3. The V gene lost 3 bases and the J gene lost 2 bases, with 16 bases spanning the gap. In germline, CDR1 is DFQATT, CDR2 SNEGSKA (reference sequence). The CDR3 nucleotides read TGCAGTGCTAGGGAGGCGGCTAGGGGCAACACTGAAGCTTTCTTT. Protein product: CSAREAARGNTEAFF.

The rearrangement joins TRBV20-1 to TRBJ2-1; 8 bases match TRBD1. The CDR3 is 15 amino acids. Germline CDR1 and CDR2: DFQATT and SNEGSKA (reference sequence). V was clipped by 4 bases and J by 3 bases; unmatched bases: 8. The CDR3 DNA is TGCAGTGCTAAAACCGGGACAGGAGTCTACAATGAGCAGTTCTTC. It is translated as CSAKTGTGVYNEQFF.

The V call is TRBV20-1, the J call TRBJ1-6; maybe TRBD1 (6 bases). The CDR3 totals 16 residues. Per germline, CDR1 DFQATT and CDR2 SNEGSKA (reference sequence). Trimming stripped 1 base from V and 0 bases from J, with 10 bases between. The CDR3 protein is CSARAVRGSYNSPLHF. CDR3 DNA: TGCAGTGCTAGAGCCGTCAGGGGCTCCTATAATTCACCCCTCCACTTT.

This chain connects TRBV4-3 to TRBJ2-7; D assignment may be TRBD1 or TRBD2 (5 bases each). Germline CDR1 is LGHNA and CDR2 is YSLEER. The CDR3 consists of 12 residues. Between the trimmed V and J ends, which lost 1 base and 9 bases, there was a span of 10 bases. The CDR3 DNA reads as TGCGCCAGCAGCCAAGGAGGGACGAGGCAGTACTTC. It codes for CASSQGGTRQYF.

This clonotype was picked up many times. The V and J genes are TRBV12-3 or TRBV12-4 and TRBJ2-1; perhaps TRBD1 as D (6 bases). V dropped 6 bases and J dropped 3 bases, with 9 bases sitting between them. The CDR3 has 13 amino acids. This CDR3 is CASSTTGYNEQFF. The CDR3 DNA follows: TGTGCCAGCAGCACGACAGGCTACAATGAGCAGTTCTTC.

This clonotype appeared a few times. The V and J genes are TRBV12-3 or TRBV12-4 and TRBJ1-4; D gene unclear. The V gene lost 2 bases and the J gene lost 8 bases, with 6 bases spanning the gap. The CDR3 is made up of 12 amino acids. The CDR3 protein is CASSLSREKLFF. CDR3 DNA sequence: TGTGCCAGCAGTTTAAGCAGGGAAAAACTGTTTTTT.

This clonotype appeared a single time. V is TRBV7-8 and J is TRBJ2-1, with 10 bases fitting TRBD2. The ends lost 5 bases at V and 4 bases at J; junction bases unmatched: 17. Germline CDR1 and CDR2: SGHVS and FQNEAQ. The CDR3 has 19 amino acids. In DNA, the CDR3 is TGTGCCAGCAGCCCAGCTAAAACGCTTGGGACTAGCGTGTACAATGAGCAGTTCTTC. It codes for CASSPAKTLGTSVYNEQFF. Full variable domain (missing parts from reference TRBV7-8 and TRBJ2-1): GAGVSQSPRYKVAKRGQDVALRCDPISGHVSLFWYQQALGQGPEFLTYFQNEAQLDKSGLPSDRFFAERPEGSVSTLKIQRTQQEDSAVYLCASSPAKTLGTSVYNEQFFGPGTRLTVL.

This clonotype was picked up many times. The V call is TRBV10-3, the J call TRBJ2-3; D possibly corresponds to TRBD2 (5 bases). The CDR3 runs to 17 residues. Germline CDR1 reads ENHRY; CDR2 reads SYGVKD. V dropped 6 bases and J dropped 0 bases, with 19 bases sitting between them. The DNA of the CDR3 is TGTGCCATCAGCCGGCCGATGGCTAGCCGCAGCACAGATACGCAGTATTTT. Residues: CAISRPMASRSTDTQYF.

The chain uses TRBV7-9 and TRBJ2-1; TRBD2 agrees at 8 bases. This CDR3 has 17 amino acids. From germline, CDR1 is SEHNR and CDR2 FQNEAQ (reference sequence). Trimming at V came to 0 bases and at J to 6 bases, leaving 10 bases not matched to a gene. The CDR3 sequence is CASSLAGLGTSINEQFF. The DNA of the CDR3 is TGTGCCAGCAGCTTAGCGGGTCTCGGGACTAGTATCAATGAGCAGTTCTTC.

The CDR3 nucleotides read TGTGCCAGCAGCGTAGCAGGGGGACCAAGCACAGATACGCAGTATTTT. Amino acids: CASSVAGGPSTDTQYF. The chain employs TRBV9 and TRBJ2-3; 7 positions agree with TRBD1. The CDR3 runs 16 residues. The germline V gene encodes CDR1 SGDLS and CDR2 YYNGEE. Trimming took 0 bases from V and 0 from J; bases not matched to a gene: 4.

The V gene is TRBV20-1, the J gene TRBJ2-7; perhaps TRBD1 as D (6 bases). Per the germline V gene, CDR1 is DFQATT and CDR2 is SNEGSKA (reference sequence). The CDR3 has 14 amino acids. V was pared by 4 bases and J by 1 base, with 14 bases between. CDR3 in amino acids: CSATQGFSSYEQYF. The CDR3 bases are TGCAGTGCTACCCAGGGGTTTTCGTCCTACGAGCAGTACTTC.